This is a list of T cell receptor beta chains from one sample in a study of identical twins. Each CDR3 protein gets one entry after TCRdb re-called the 5' RACE reads with MiXCR. This sample has about 810,000 distinct CDR3 sequences, with about 12% found just once. These data were also reused for a study on yellow fever vaccine responses in identical twins.

The specimen was PBMCs. These TCRs come from a woman aged 18-29 years in good health. The CDR3 runs from the conserved cysteine through the conserved F or W. A D gene is named only where the DNA matches it firmly. Not all rows give a size; the values are once, few, many and, for expanded clones, a class.

v_call	clone_size	d_call	j_call	cdr3_aa	cdr3_nt
TRBV5-1	-	-	TRBJ1-4	CASSLDSREEKLFF	TGCGCCAGCAGCTTAGACTCGAGGGAGGAAAAACTGTTTTTT
TRBV20-1	-	-	TRBJ2-1	CSAGSVLEAPNNEQFF	TGCAGTGCGGGGTCGGTGCTAGAGGCCCCGAACAATGAGCAGTTCTTC
TRBV7-9	few	TRBD1	TRBJ2-5	CASSLVGQVLRETQYF	TGTGCCAGCAGCTTAGTGGGACAGGTGCTTCGGGAGACCCAGTACTTC
TRBV28	-	TRBD1	TRBJ2-6	CASSPGTANSGANVLTF	TGTGCCAGCAGTCCCGGGACAGCTAACTCTGGGGCCAACGTCCTGACTTTC
TRBV6-4	few	TRBD1	TRBJ2-3	CASSGQGALQDTQYF	TGTGCCAGCAGTGGTCAGGGGGCATTACAAGATACGCAGTATTTT
TRBV7-2	few	TRBD1	TRBJ2-1	CASSSWGTGNEQFF	TGTGCCAGCAGCTCCTGGGGGACAGGGAATGAGCAGTTCTTC
TRBV29-1	few	-	TRBJ1-3	CSVGKGPNSGNTIYF	TGCAGCGTTGGGAAGGGGCCAAACTCTGGAAACACCATATATTTT
TRBV19	-	-	TRBJ1-1	CASSIRSTLASEAFF	TGTGCCAGTAGTATAAGGTCTACCCTAGCCTCTGAAGCTTTCTTT
TRBV7-2	-	-	TRBJ1-2	CASSLGLGNGYTF	TGTGCCAGCAGCTTAGGATTGGGGAATGGCTACACCTTC
TRBV7-9	-	-	TRBJ1-2	CASTGGPDGYTF	TGTGCCTCTACCGGGGGTCCGGATGGCTACACCTTC
TRBV20-1	few	TRBD2	TRBJ2-7	CSARLTPGTSGSYEQYF	TGCAGTGCTAGACTTACACCGGGGACTAGCGGGAGCTACGAGCAGTACTTC
TRBV29-1	few	-	TRBJ1-2	CRAGEPGGYTF	TGCAGAGCCGGGGAGCCAGGAGGCTACACCTTC
TRBV28	-	-	TRBJ2-7	CASSFGPGGSQYF	TGTGCCAGCAGTTTTGGGCCAGGGGGGTCGCAGTACTTC
TRBV12-3/TRBV12-4	-	TRBD1	TRBJ1-1	CASSPGGDNTEAFF	TGTGCCAGCAGTCCAGGGGGCGACAACACTGAAGCTTTCTTT
TRBV20-1	-	-	TRBJ2-5	CSASQGPQETQYF	TGCAGTGCTAGCCAGGGACCCCAAGAGACCCAGTACTTC
TRBV6-1	-	-	TRBJ2-1	CASSARGGGGRGEQFF	TGTGCCAGCAGTGCTAGGGGGGGCGGGGGACGAGGGGAGCAGTTCTTC
TRBV27	-	-	TRBJ1-1	CASRPGNPGSTEAFF	TGTGCCAGCCGACCGGGGAACCCGGGGAGCACTGAAGCTTTCTTT
TRBV10-3	many	-	TRBJ2-1	CAIRTESSYNEQFF	TGTGCCATCAGAACAGAGAGCTCCTACAATGAGCAGTTCTTC